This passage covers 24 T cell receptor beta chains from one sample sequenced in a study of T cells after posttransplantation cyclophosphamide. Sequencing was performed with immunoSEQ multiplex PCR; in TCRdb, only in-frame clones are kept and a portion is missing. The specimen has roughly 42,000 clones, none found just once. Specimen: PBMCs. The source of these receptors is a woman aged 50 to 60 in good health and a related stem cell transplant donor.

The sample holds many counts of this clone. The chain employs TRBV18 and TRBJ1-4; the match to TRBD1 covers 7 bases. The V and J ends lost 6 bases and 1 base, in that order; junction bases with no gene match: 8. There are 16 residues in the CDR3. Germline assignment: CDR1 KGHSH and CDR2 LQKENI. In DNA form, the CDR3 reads TGTGCCAGCTCGTCCTCAGGGGGAAGAACTAATGAAAAACTGTTTTTT. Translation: CASSSSGGRTNEKLFF.

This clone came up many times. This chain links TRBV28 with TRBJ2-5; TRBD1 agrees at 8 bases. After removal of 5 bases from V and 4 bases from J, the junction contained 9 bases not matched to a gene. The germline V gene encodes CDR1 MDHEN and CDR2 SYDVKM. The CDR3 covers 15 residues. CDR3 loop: CASSLRQGKRETQYF. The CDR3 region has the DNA TGTGCCAGCAGTCTCAGACAGGGGAAGAGAGAGACCCAGTACTTC.

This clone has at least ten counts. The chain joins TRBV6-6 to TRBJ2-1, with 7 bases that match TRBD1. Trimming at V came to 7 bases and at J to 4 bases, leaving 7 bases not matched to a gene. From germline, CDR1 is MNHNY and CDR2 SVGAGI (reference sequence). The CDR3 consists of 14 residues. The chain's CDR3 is CASKGQEIYNEQFF. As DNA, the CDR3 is TGTGCCAGCAAAGGACAGGAGATATACAATGAGCAGTTCTTC.

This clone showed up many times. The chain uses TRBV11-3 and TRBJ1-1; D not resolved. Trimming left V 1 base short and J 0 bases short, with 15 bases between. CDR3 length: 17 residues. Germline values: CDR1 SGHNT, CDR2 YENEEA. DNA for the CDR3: TGTGCCAGCAGCTTAGTAGGGTGGGAGGGCATGAACACTGAAGCTTTCTTT. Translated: CASSLVGWEGMNTEAFF.

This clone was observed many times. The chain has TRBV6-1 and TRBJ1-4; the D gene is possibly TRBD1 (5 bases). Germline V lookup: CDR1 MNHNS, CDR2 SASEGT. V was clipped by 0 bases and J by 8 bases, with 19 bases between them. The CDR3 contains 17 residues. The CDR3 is CASSEAARVVFGEKLFF. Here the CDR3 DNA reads TGTGCCAGCAGTGAAGCGGCCAGGGTAGTATTCGGCGAAAAACTGTTTTTT.

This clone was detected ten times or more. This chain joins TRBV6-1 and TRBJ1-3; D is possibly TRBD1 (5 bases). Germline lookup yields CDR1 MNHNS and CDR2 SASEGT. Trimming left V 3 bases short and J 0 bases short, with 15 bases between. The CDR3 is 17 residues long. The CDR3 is CASSEEGRRFSGNTIYF. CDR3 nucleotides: TGTGCCAGCAGTGAGGAGGGGCGACGTTTCTCTGGAAACACCATATATTTT.

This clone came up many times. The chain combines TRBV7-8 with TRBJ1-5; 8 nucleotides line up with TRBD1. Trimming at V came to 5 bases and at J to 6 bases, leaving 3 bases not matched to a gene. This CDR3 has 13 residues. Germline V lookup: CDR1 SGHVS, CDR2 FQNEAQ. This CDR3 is CASSLDRAQPQHF. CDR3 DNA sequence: TGTGCCAGCAGCCTGGACAGGGCTCAGCCCCAGCATTTT.

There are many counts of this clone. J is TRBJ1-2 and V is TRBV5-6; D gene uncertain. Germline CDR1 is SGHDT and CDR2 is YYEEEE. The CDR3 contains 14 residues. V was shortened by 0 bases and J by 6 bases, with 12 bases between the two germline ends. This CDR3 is CASSLVAGKDGYTF. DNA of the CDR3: TGTGCCAGCAGCTTGGTCGCAGGAAAGGATGGCTACACCTTC.

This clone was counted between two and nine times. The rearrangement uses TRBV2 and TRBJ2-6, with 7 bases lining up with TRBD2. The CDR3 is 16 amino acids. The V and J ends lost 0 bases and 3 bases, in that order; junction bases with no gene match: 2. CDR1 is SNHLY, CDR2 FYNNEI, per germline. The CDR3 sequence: CASSEAPGGGANVLTF. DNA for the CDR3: TGTGCCAGCAGTGAAGCGCCGGGGGGTGGGGCCAACGTCCTGACTTTC.

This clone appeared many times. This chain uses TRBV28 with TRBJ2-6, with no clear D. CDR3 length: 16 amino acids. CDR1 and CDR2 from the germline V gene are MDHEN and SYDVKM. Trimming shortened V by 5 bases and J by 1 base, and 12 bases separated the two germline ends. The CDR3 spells CASSRARSSGANVLTF. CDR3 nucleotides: TGTGCCAGCAGTCGTGCAAGGAGTTCTGGGGCCAACGTCCTGACTTTC.

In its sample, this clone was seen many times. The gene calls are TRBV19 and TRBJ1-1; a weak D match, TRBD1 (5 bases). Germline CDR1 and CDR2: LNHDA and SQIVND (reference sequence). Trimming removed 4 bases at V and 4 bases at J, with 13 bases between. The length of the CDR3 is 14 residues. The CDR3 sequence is CASSSREVATEAFF. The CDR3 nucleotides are TGTGCCAGTAGTAGCAGGGAGGTTGCCACTGAAGCTTTCTTT.

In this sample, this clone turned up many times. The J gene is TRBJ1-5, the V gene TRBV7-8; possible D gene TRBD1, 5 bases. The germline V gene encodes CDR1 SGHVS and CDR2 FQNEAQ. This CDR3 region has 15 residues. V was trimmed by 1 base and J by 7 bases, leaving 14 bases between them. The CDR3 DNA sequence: TGTGCCAGCAGCTTAGTAAGTCAGGGTGGCCAGCCCCAGCATTTT. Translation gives CASSLVSQGGQPQHF. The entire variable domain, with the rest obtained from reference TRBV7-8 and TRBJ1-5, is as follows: GAGVSQSPRYKVAKRGQDVALRCDPISGHVSLFWYQQALGQGPEFLTYFQNEAQLDKSGLPSDRFFAERPEGSVSTLKIQRTQQEDSAVYLCASSLVSQGGQPQHFGDGTRLSIL.

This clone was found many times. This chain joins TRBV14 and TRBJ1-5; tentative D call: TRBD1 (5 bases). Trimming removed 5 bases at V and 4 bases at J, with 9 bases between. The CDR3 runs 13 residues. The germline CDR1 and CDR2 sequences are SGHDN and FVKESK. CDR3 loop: CASSAEGNQPQHF. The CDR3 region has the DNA TGTGCCAGCAGCGCGGAGGGGAATCAGCCCCAGCATTTT.

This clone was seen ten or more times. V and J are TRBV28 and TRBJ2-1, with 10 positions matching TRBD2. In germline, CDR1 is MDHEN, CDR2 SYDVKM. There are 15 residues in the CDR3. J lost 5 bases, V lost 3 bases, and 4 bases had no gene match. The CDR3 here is CASSFSGGAHNEQFF. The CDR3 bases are TGTGCCAGCAGTTTCAGCGGGGGGGCCCACAATGAGCAGTTCTTC.

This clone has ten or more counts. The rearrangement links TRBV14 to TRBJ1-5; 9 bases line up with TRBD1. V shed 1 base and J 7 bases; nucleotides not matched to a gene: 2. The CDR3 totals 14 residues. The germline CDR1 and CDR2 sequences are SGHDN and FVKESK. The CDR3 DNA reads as TGTGCCAGCAGCCAAGGACAGGGGGAACAGCCCCAGCATTTT. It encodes CASSQGQGEQPQHF. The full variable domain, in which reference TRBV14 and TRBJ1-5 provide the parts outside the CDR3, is EAGVTQFPSHSVIEKGQTVTLRCDPISGHDNLYWYRRVMGKEIKFLLHFVKESKQDESGMPNNRFLAERTGGTYSTLKVQPAELEDSGVYFCASSQGQGEQPQHFGDGTRLSIL.

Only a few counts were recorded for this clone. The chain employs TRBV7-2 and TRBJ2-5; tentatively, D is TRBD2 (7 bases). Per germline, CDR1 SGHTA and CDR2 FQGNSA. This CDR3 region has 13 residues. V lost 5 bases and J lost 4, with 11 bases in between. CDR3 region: CASSGGGLETQYF. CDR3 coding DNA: TGTGCCAGCAGCGGCGGGGGCTTAGAGACCCAGTACTTC. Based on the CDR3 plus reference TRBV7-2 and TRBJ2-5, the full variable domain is GAGVSQSPSNKVTEKGKDVELRCDPISGHTALYWYRQSLGQGLEFLIYFQGNSAPDKSGLPSDRFSAERTGGSVSTLTIQRTQQEDSAVYLCASSGGGLETQYFGPGTRLLVL.

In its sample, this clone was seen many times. CDR3 in DNA: TGTGCCAGCAGCCACCTAGCGGGGGACTACAATGAGCAGTTCTTC. Residues: CASSHLAGDYNEQFF. The chain uses TRBV4-2 and TRBJ2-1, with 10 positions matching TRBD2. With V trimmed by 3 bases and J by 3 bases, 2 bases remained unmatched. There are 15 residues in the CDR3. CDR1 and CDR2 from the germline V gene are LGHNA and YNFKEQ.

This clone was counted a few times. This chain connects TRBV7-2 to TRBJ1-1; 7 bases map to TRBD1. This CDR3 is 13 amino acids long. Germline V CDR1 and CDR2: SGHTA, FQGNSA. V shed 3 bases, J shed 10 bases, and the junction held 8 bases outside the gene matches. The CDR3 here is CASSLIRDRVAFF. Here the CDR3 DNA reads TGTGCCAGCAGCTTGATCCGGGACAGAGTAGCTTTCTTT.

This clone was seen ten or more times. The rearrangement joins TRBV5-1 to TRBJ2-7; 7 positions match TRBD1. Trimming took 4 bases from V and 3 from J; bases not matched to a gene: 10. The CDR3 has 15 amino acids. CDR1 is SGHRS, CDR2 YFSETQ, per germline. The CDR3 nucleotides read TGCGCCAGCAGCCTCGGGACAGCTGGTCGCTACGAGCAGTACTTC. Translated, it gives CASSLGTAGRYEQYF.

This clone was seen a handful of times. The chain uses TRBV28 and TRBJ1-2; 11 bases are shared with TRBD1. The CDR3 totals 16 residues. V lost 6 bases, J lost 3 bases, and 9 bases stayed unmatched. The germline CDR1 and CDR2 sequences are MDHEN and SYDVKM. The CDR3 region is CASRGTGGGNHYGYTF. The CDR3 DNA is TGTGCCAGCAGGGGGACAGGGGGAGGTAATCACTATGGCTACACCTTC.

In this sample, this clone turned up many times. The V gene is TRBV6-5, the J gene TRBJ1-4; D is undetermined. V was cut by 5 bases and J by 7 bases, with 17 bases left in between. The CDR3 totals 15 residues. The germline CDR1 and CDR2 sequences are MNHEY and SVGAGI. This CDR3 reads CASSLFGGVGEKLFF. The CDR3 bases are TGTGCCAGCAGTCTATTTGGCGGGGTGGGTGAAAAACTGTTTTTT.

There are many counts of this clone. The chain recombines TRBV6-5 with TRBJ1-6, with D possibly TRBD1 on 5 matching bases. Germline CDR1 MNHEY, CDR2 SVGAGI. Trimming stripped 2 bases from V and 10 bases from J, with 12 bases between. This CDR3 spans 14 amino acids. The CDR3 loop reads CASSYGDSISPLHF. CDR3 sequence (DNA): TGTGCCAGCAGTTACGGCGACAGTATATCACCCCTCCACTTT.

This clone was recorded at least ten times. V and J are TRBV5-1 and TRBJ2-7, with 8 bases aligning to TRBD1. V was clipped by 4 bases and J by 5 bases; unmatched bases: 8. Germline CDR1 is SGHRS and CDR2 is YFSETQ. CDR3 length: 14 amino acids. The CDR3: CASSRTGGSDEQYF. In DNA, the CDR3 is TGCGCCAGCAGCCGTACAGGGGGTTCGGACGAGCAGTACTTC.

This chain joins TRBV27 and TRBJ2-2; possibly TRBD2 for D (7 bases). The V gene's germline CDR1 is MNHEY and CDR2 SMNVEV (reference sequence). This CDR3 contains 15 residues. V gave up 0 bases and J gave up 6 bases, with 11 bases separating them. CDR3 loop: CASSLSGGAAGELFF. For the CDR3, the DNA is TGTGCCAGCAGTTTATCGGGGGGGGCGGCCGGGGAGCTGTTTTTT.